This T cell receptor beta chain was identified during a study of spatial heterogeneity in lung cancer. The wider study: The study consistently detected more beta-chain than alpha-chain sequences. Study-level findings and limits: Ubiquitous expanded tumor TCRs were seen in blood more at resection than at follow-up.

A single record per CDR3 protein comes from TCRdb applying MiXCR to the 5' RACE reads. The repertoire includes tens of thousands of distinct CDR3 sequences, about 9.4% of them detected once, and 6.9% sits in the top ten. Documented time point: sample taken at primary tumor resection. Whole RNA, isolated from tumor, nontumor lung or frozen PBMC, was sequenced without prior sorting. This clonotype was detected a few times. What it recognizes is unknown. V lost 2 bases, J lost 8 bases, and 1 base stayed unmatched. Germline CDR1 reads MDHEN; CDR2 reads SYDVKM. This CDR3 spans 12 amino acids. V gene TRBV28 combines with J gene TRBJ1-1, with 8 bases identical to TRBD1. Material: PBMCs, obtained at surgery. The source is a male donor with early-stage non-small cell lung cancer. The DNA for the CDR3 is TGTGCCAGCAGTTTAGGGACAGGAGAAGCTTTCTTT. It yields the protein CASSLGTGEAFF.